This entry is about one T cell receptor (beta chain). The entry originates in a study of T cell changes during pregnancy in multiple sclerosis. This CDR3 is built from 15 residues. Trimming pared 3 bases from V and 8 bases from J, leaving 17 bases between. The V gene's germline CDR1 is SSHAT and CDR2 FNYEAQ (reference sequence). Only in-frame clones appear in the TCRdb table, and some are missing; sequencing was by immunoSEQ multiplex PCR. The profile shows 40,000 to 55,000 clones, approximately 92% of them singletons. This clonotype was sampled from a female donor with multiple sclerosis, enrolled in a pregnancy study. The chain employs TRBV7-7 and TRBJ2-1, with a weak D call TRBD2 (6 bases). The source material was CD4+ T cells from peripheral blood mononuclear cells, sampled before pregnancy. The CDR3 is CASSFGGAGGDEQFF. DNA for the CDR3: TGTGCCAGCAGCTTTGGCGGGGCGGGCGGCGATGAGCAGTTCTTC.